These 28 T cell receptor beta chains were sequenced from one sample in a study of T-cell memory formation after mild COVID-19 (dated by TCRdb to about 2021). The library was made by 5' RACE. For sequencing, an Illumina NovaSeq 6000 was employed. The public sequencing data were trimmed at Q25 with fastp and processed into clonotypes with MiXCR by TCRdb, which kept only in-frame beta chains. Entries are consolidated by CDR3 protein sequence, retaining the most common genes and DNA. This sample lists over 500,000 distinct CDR3 sequences; 17% were detected once. The ten largest account for about 8.6% of the sample. The sequenced sample consisted of PBMCs or a T cell subset sorted from them (not recorded which). Every receptor here comes from an adult woman who had mild COVID-19 (a few samples of this study predate the infection). The sample titles of this study are shuffled in the database, so cell type and time point are left out; the donor was told from shared clones.

This chain joins TRBV11-2 and TRBJ2-1, with TRBD1 matching over 8 bases. CDR1 and CDR2 from the germline V gene are SGHAT and FQNNGV. The CDR3 is 15 amino acids. Losses at the gene ends were 5 bases for V and 15 bases for J; bases not matched to a gene: 18. This chain's CDR3 is CASSPTGGSYNQLFF. The DNA for the CDR3 is TGTGCCAGCAGCCCCACAGGGGGGTCCTACAATCAGCTGTTCTTC.

The V and J genes are TRBV28 and TRBJ1-1; D unresolved. The CDR3 is 15 residues long. The V end lost 1 base, the J end lost 2 bases, and 11 bases lay between the germline ends. Germline V CDR1 and CDR2: MDHEN, SYDVKM. CDR3 DNA: TGTGCCAGCAGTTTATTGTCGGATCTAAACACTGAAGCTTTCTTT. Its protein is CASSLLSDLNTEAFF.

This chain uses TRBV6-2 or TRBV6-3 with TRBJ2-7; 10 bases are shared with TRBD2. V lost 6 bases, J lost 9 bases, and 14 bases stayed unmatched. In germline, CDR1 is MNHEY, CDR2 SVGEGT. The CDR3 is 15 residues long. The CDR3 spells CASSLPGLANRRQYF. CDR3 in DNA: TGTGCCAGCAGCCTGCCGGGACTAGCGAATCGTCGGCAGTACTTC.

The V gene is TRBV24-1, the J gene TRBJ2-2, with D uncertain. Trimming left V 7 bases short and J 0 bases short, with 8 bases between. Germline CDR1 is KGHDR and CDR2 is SFDVKD. The CDR3 extends over 14 amino acids. CDR3 protein: CATSQAPNTGELFF. As DNA, the CDR3 is TGTGCCACCAGCCAAGCTCCGAACACCGGGGAGCTGTTTTTT.

The chain carries TRBV5-1 and TRBJ1-2; D possibly corresponds to TRBD1 (6 bases). Between the trimmed V and J ends, which lost 3 bases and 4 bases, there was a span of 16 bases. Germline CDR1 reads SGHRS; CDR2 reads YFSETQ. The CDR3 spans 15 residues. The CDR3 is CASSSFQGLGYGYTF. CDR3 nucleotide sequence: TGCGCCAGCAGCTCGTTCCAGGGGCTTGGCTATGGCTACACCTTC.

The chain has TRBV7-9 and TRBJ1-2; D is unclear. From germline, CDR1 is SEHNR and CDR2 FQNEAQ (reference sequence). This CDR3 has 15 residues. V lost 0 bases, J lost 2 bases, and 10 bases lay in between. CDR3 residues: CASSLAFPGNYGYTF. The CDR3 nucleotides are TGTGCCAGCAGCTTAGCATTCCCGGGAAACTATGGCTACACCTTC.

This clonotype turned up a few times. The J gene is TRBJ2-5, the V gene TRBV12-3 or TRBV12-4; D unresolved. V was cut by 3 bases and J by 2 bases, with 10 bases left in between. The CDR3 contains 14 residues. The CDR3, as DNA: TGTGCCAGCAGTTTTTACGGAACGCAAGAGACCCAGTACTTC. It translates to CASSFYGTQETQYF.

The chain uses TRBV20-1 and TRBJ1-1; 11 nucleotides agree with TRBD1. The trim removed 3 bases at V and 5 bases at J, leaving 5 bases unmatched. The CDR3 totals 14 residues. Germline V lookup: CDR1 DFQATT, CDR2 SNEGSKA (reference sequence). CDR3 bases: TGCAGTGCTAGGTCCGGGACAGGGGGAACTGAAGCTTTCTTT. As protein: CSARSGTGGTEAFF.

This clonotype was detected ten times or more. The chain employs TRBV2 and TRBJ1-2; the match to TRBD1 covers 8 bases. The CDR3 totals 12 residues. CDR1 and CDR2 from the germline V gene are SNHLY and FYNNEI. V lost 4 bases, J lost 5 bases, and 0 bases stayed unmatched. CDR3 region: CASSGQGYGYTF. The CDR3 nucleotides are TGTGCCAGCAGTGGACAGGGGTATGGCTACACCTTC.

This clonotype showed up just a few times. The rearrangement uses TRBV4-3 and TRBJ1-2; 9 bases agree with TRBD1. With 0 bases clipped from V and 14 bases from J, the junction kept 13 bases outside the gene matches. The CDR3 loop spans 15 amino acids. Germline lookup yields CDR1 LGHNA and CDR2 YSLEER. In DNA form, the CDR3 reads TGCGCCAGCAGCCAAGATTTTTCGGGACAGGGCCCCGGGACCTTC. Its protein product is CASSQDFSGQGPGTF.

This clonotype was picked up a small number of times. The chain is built from TRBV7-9 and TRBJ1-1; D is possibly TRBD1 (6 bases). Germline V gene lookup returns CDR1 SEHNR and CDR2 FQNEAQ (reference sequence). The V end lost 5 bases, the J end lost 5 bases, and 18 bases lay between the germline ends. CDR3 size: 15 residues. As DNA, the CDR3 is TGTGCCAGCAGCCATAAAGACAGGTCCCGGACTGAAGCTTTCTTT. Protein product: CASSHKDRSRTEAFF. Full variable domain (missing parts from reference TRBV7-9 and TRBJ1-1): DTGVSQNPRHKITKRGQNVTFRCDPISEHNRLYWYRQTLGQGPEFLTYFQNEAQLEKSRLLSDRFSAERPKGSFSTLEIQRTEQGDSAMYLCASSHKDRSRTEAFFGQGTRLTVV.

The rearrangement links TRBV3-1 to TRBJ2-3; 7 nucleotides match TRBD2. The CDR3 consists of 13 residues. Germline CDR1 reads LGHDT; CDR2 reads YNNKEL (reference sequence). J gave up 4 bases and V 5 bases, and 3 bases lay outside the gene matches. CDR3 sequence: CASSYLAADTQYF. As DNA, the CDR3 is TGTGCCAGCAGCTATCTAGCGGCAGATACGCAGTATTTT.

This sequence joins TRBV4-2 and TRBJ1-1; 8 nucleotides align to TRBD1. Germline trimming cut 1 base from V and 7 bases from J; bases unmatched to any gene: 2. CDR1 is LGHNA, CDR2 YNFKEQ, per germline. The CDR3 is made up of 13 amino acids. The CDR3 nucleotides are TGTGCCAGCAGCCAAGGGACAGGGAGTGAAGCTTTCTTT. It specifies CASSQGTGSEAFF.

The chain combines TRBV12-3 or TRBV12-4 with TRBJ1-4; TRBD1 is a possible D gene (5 bases). Trimming left V 5 bases short and J 8 bases short, with 15 bases between. The CDR3 has 14 amino acids. The CDR3 loop reads CASSTTYGDEKLFF. CDR3 nucleotides: TGTGCCAGCAGTACGACCTATGGGGACGAAAAACTGTTTTTT.

The chain combines TRBV12-3 or TRBV12-4 with TRBJ2-1; the match to TRBD2 covers 8 bases. After removal of 6 bases from V and 1 base from J, the junction contained 2 bases not matched to a gene. This CDR3 is 14 amino acids long. Here the CDR3 DNA reads TGTGCCAGCAGGCGGGGGGTTTCCTACAATGAGCAGTTCTTC. Translating it yields CASRRGVSYNEQFF.

Ten or more counts support this clonotype. This chain joins TRBV27 and TRBJ1-2; no firm D call. Per germline, CDR1 MNHEY and CDR2 SMNVEV (reference sequence). The CDR3 loop spans 13 amino acids. The V and J ends lost 3 bases and 8 bases respectively, with 13 bases between them. CDR3 region: CASSFRTTSGYTF. CDR3 bases: TGTGCCAGCAGTTTTCGCACTACGTCGGGCTACACCTTC.

This clonotype was counted between two and nine times. V gene TRBV12-3 or TRBV12-4 combines with J gene TRBJ2-1; D ambiguous. The germline V and J ends were trimmed by 8 bases and 5 bases, with 19 bases remaining between them. The CDR3 extends over 15 amino acids. Written as DNA, the CDR3 is TGTGCCAGCTCACGTAGGCAAGGGAAAAACAATGAGCAGTTCTTC. This encodes CASSRRQGKNNEQFF.

This chain links TRBV11-2 with TRBJ1-2; D gene ambiguous. V shed 4 bases and J shed 0 bases, with 12 bases lying between them. There are 15 residues in the CDR3. Germline CDR1 and CDR2: SGHAT and FQNNGV. CDR3 sequence: CASSSGLGPNYGYTF. CDR3 in DNA: TGTGCCAGCAGCTCCGGTTTAGGGCCTAACTATGGCTACACCTTC.

The chain has TRBV12-3 or TRBV12-4 and TRBJ2-3, with 9 bases identical to TRBD2. Trimming at V came to 7 bases and at J to 5 bases, leaving 10 bases not matched to a gene. The CDR3 is made up of 15 amino acids. The CDR3 is CASTSRAGGRDTQYF. The CDR3 DNA reads TGTGCCAGCACCTCACGGGCGGGGGGGCGAGATACGCAGTATTTT.

In this sample, this clonotype turned up a few times. The chain uses TRBV6-5 and TRBJ1-2, with 7 bases matching TRBD1. This CDR3 region has 13 residues. Germline V gives CDR1 MNHEY, CDR2 SVGAGI. The ends lost 7 bases at V and 3 bases at J; junction bases unmatched: 5. In nucleotides, the CDR3 is TGTGCCAGCAATCCGACAGGGTACTATGGCTACACCTTC. It yields the protein CASNPTGYYGYTF.

This chain joins TRBV5-6 and TRBJ2-5; 8 positions agree with TRBD2. Germline V gives CDR1 SGHDT, CDR2 YYEEEE. Trimming removed 0 bases from V and 5 bases from J; junction bases left unmatched: 6. The CDR3 length is 15 residues. This CDR3 reads CASSLDGGAGETQYF. DNA for the CDR3: TGTGCCAGCAGCTTGGACGGGGGGGCCGGCGAGACCCAGTACTTC.

This clonotype was counted a few times. J is TRBJ2-7 and V is TRBV28, with 9 bases lining up with TRBD2. The V and J ends lost 3 bases and 4 bases, in that order; junction bases with no gene match: 7. This CDR3 is 15 amino acids long. Germline lookup yields CDR1 MDHEN and CDR2 SYDVKM. Here the CDR3 DNA reads TGTGCCAGCAGTTTGAGTACTAGCGGGTCTTACGAGCAGTACTTC. Encoded protein: CASSLSTSGSYEQYF.

Only a few counts were recorded for this clonotype. V is TRBV18 and J is TRBJ2-6; a weak D match, TRBD1 (6 bases). This CDR3 has 16 amino acids. Looked up from germline, CDR1 is KGHSH and CDR2 is LQKENI. Deletions cut 8 bases from V and 2 bases from J, with 16 bases between. The CDR3 DNA follows: TGTGCCAGCCTCGAGGGGGTAGGCCCTGGGGCCAACGTCCTGACTTTC. Translation: CASLEGVGPGANVLTF. Filled out from reference TRBV18 and TRBJ2-6, the complete variable domain reads NAGVMQNPRHLVRRRGQEARLRCSPMKGHSHVYWYRQLPEEGLKFMVYLQKENIIDESGMPKERFSAEFPKEGPSILRIQQVVRGDSAAYFCASLEGVGPGANVLTFGAGSRLTVL.

The chain has TRBV15 and TRBJ2-3, with TRBD2 matching 7 bases. This CDR3 spans 17 amino acids. In germline, CDR1 is LNHNV, CDR2 YYDKDF (reference sequence). The trim removed 0 bases at V and 0 bases at J, leaving 6 bases unmatched. CDR3 nucleotides: TGTGCCACCAGCAGAGATCGGCTAGCGGTTAGCACAGATACGCAGTATTTT. Encoded protein: CATSRDRLAVSTDTQYF.

The sample holds many counts of this clonotype. J is TRBJ1-5 and V is TRBV29-1; 10 positions match TRBD1. This CDR3 has 14 amino acids. Germline V gene data show CDR1 as SQVTM and CDR2 as ANQGSEA. V shed 4 bases, J shed 9 bases, and the junction held 9 bases outside the gene matches. The CDR3 loop reads CSVVLAGQGRPQHF. As DNA, the CDR3 is TGCAGCGTTGTCCTAGCGGGACAGGGGAGGCCCCAGCATTTT.

This clonotype has more than one count but fewer than ten. This chain joins TRBV18 and TRBJ2-1; 8 bases match TRBD2. Germline lookup yields CDR1 KGHSH and CDR2 LQKENI. The CDR3 is 17 amino acids. Losses at the gene ends were 2 bases for V and 5 bases for J; bases not matched to a gene: 11. DNA for the CDR3: TGTGCCAGCTCACCATCCCTGGGGACTAGGGGAAACAATGAGCAGTTCTTC. Translated: CASSPSLGTRGNNEQFF.

The chain is built from TRBV24-1 and TRBJ2-1, with D tentatively TRBD1 or TRBD2 (5 bases each). The CDR3 runs 18 residues. Germline CDR1 reads KGHDR; CDR2 reads SFDVKD. Trimming cost V 4 bases and J 3 bases, with 21 bases left between them. CDR3: CATSDSHAGTTYYNEQFF. DNA of the CDR3: TGTGCCACCAGTGACTCCCATGCCGGGACCACCTACTACAATGAGCAGTTCTTC.

There are a few counts of this clonotype. V gene TRBV7-2 combines with J gene TRBJ1-2, with TRBD1 as a possible D gene (6 bases). Germline V gene data show CDR1 as SGHTA and CDR2 as FQGNSA. This CDR3 is 14 amino acids long. V shed 4 bases and J shed 8 bases, with 17 bases lying between them. The CDR3 region is CASSWGQPTGGYTF. DNA of the CDR3: TGTGCCAGCAGCTGGGGACAACCTACGGGAGGCTACACCTTC.